The clone carrying this T cell receptor (beta chain) turned up a few times. Trimming shortened V by 5 bases and J by 3 bases, and 4 bases separated the two germline ends. This CDR3 comprises 11 residues. CDR1 is MGHDK, CDR2 SYGVNS, per germline. This specimen belongs to a study of OX40 agonist ivuxolimab in advanced cancers. Profiled with immunoSEQ multiplex PCR; TCRdb holds only in-frame clones, not every one. There are about 150,000 clones in the sample; more than 85% occur only once, and more than 1% lies in the top ten. Sequenced here: CD4+ or CD8+ T cells sorted from blood, sampled in a trial of the OX40 agonist ivuxolimab. This chain links TRBV25-1 with TRBJ1-1; D gene ambiguous. This sequence was found in an adult with an advanced solid tumor such as melanoma, head and neck, liver or kidney cancer. The CDR3: CASSYDTEAFF. Here the CDR3 DNA reads TGTGCCAGCAGTTATGACACTGAAGCTTTCTTT. Drawing the rest from reference TRBV25-1 and TRBJ1-1, the complete variable domain is EADIYQTPRYLVIGTGKKITLECSQTMGHDKMYWYQQDPGMELHLIHYSYGVNSTEKGDLSSESTVSRIRTEHFPLTLESARPSHTSQYLCASSYDTEAFFGQGTRLTVV.